This T cell receptor (beta chain) was found in a study of vaccination effects on CD4 cells after COVID-19. Study details: A median of 72 days separated the second dose and sampling. General study points: Missing from the study were early post-infection timepoints, and its convalescent patients were few. Within healthy vaccinees, only 1 of 255 vaccine-induced clones displayed cross-reactivity with common cold coronaviruses.

Profiled with immunoSEQ multiplex PCR; TCRdb holds only in-frame clones, not every one. Seen here are roughly 41,000 clones, under 70% observed once, and the top ten hold approximately 7.7%. Remarks on this clone: Its specificity is unknown.

At the end of 10 days of culture, CD4+ T cells were isolated. Either the BNT162b2 or mRNA-1273 vaccine was given to participants in two doses. Both day 3 and day 7 saw half the medium replaced with IL-2 medium. Germline V gene sequence: CDR1 MNHEY, CDR2 SMNVEV (reference sequence). Trimming left V 9 bases short and J 4 bases short, with 16 bases between. The CDR3 consists of 14 residues. The sequence derives from a human donor who received a COVID-19 vaccine. This chain joins TRBV27 and TRBJ2-1, with D possibly TRBD1 on 5 matching bases. The sequencing here drew on CD4+ T cells from PBMCs cultured without peptide, taken after COVID-19 vaccination. CDR3 coding DNA: TGTGCCAGTCAACTAAGGGGCCTTTACAATGAGCAGTTCTTC. Protein: CASQLRGLYNEQFF.